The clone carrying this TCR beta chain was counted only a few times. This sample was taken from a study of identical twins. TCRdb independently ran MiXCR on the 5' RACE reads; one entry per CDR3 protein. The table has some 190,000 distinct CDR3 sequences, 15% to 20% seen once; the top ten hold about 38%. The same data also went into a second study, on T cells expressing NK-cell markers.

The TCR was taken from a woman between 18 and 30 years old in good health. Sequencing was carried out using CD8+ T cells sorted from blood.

CDR3: CASSVEPDSVAEQFF. CDR3 DNA: TGTGCCAGCAGCGTAGAACCGGACAGCGTAGCTGAGCAGTTCTTC. This chain connects TRBV9 to TRBJ2-1; weak D call: TRBD1 (6 bases). CDR1 SGDLS and CDR2 YYNGEE come from the germline V gene. The length of the CDR3 is 15 residues. V was clipped by 0 bases and J by 9 bases, with 16 bases between them.